The next 18 T cell receptor beta chains were all read from a single sample in a study of OX40 agonist ivuxolimab in advanced cancers. Libraries were prepared by immunoSEQ multiplex PCR; TCRdb keeps only in-frame clonotypes and omits some of them. The sample yields 55,000 to 80,000 clones, less than 90% seen once. The specimen comprised CD4+ or CD8+ T cells sorted from blood, sampled in a trial of the OX40 agonist ivuxolimab. The receptors were gathered from an adult with an advanced solid tumor such as melanoma, head and neck, liver or kidney cancer.

This chain uses TRBV6-5 with TRBJ2-7, with 8 bases identical to TRBD1. The V gene end was trimmed by 4 bases and the J gene end by 1 base; junction bases not matched to a gene: 3. CDR3 size: 14 residues. Germline assignment: CDR1 MNHEY and CDR2 SVGAGI. CDR3 nucleotides: TGTGCCAGCAGTTCACGACAGGGGTCCTACGAGCAGTACTTC. Translating it yields CASSSRQGSYEQYF.

The CDR3 region has the DNA TGTGCCAGCAGCGCCCAACAGCCAGGGTCGACCGGGGAGCTGTTTTTT. As protein: CASSAQQPGSTGELFF. The chain is built from TRBV7-3 and TRBJ2-2; TRBD1 might be the D (5 bases). In germline, CDR1 is SGHTA, CDR2 FQGTGA. V lost 5 bases to trimming and J lost 5 bases, with 18 bases between them. This CDR3 comprises 16 residues.

The genes are TRBV9 and TRBJ1-4, with 7 bases aligning to TRBD1. This CDR3 has 17 amino acids. In germline, CDR1 is SGDLS, CDR2 YYNGEE. J lost 2 bases, V lost 0 bases, and 7 bases had no gene match. CDR3 nucleotides: TGTGCCAGCAGCGTAGGAGGGGGCAGGAGGACTAATGAAAAACTGTTTTTT. This translates into CASSVGGGRRTNEKLFF.

The CDR3 region has the DNA TGTGCCAGTAGTCTAGCGGGGTTCACAGATACGCAGTATTTT. Residues: CASSLAGFTDTQYF. V is TRBV19 and J is TRBJ2-3; 9 positions match TRBD2. This CDR3 is 14 amino acids long. J was trimmed by 2 bases and V by 5 bases; bases with no gene match: 2. Germline CDR1 is LNHDA and CDR2 is SQIVND (reference sequence).

In DNA form, the CDR3 reads TGTGCCAGCAGCGGAAGCGGACAGCCCGATTCACCCCTCCACTTT. The encoded protein is CASSGSGQPDSPLHF. The chain joins TRBV5-6 to TRBJ1-6, with D possibly matching TRBD1 (6 bases). In germline, CDR1 is SGHDT, CDR2 YYEEEE. Trimming shortened V by 4 bases and J by 8 bases, and 16 bases separated the two germline ends. The CDR3 extends over 15 amino acids.

The chain joins TRBV6-5 to TRBJ1-2, with 9 bases that match TRBD1. V shed 10 bases, J shed 7 bases, and the junction held 7 bases outside the gene matches. CDR1 MNHEY and CDR2 SVGAGI come from the germline V gene. This CDR3 is 12 amino acids long. The CDR3 loop reads CATLQGALGYTF. The CDR3 nucleotides are TGTGCCACATTACAGGGGGCTCTTGGCTACACCTTC.

This rearrangement joins TRBV7-9 to TRBJ2-3; 9 nucleotides agree with TRBD2. The germline CDR1 and CDR2 sequences are SEHNR and FQNEAQ (reference sequence). The CDR3 spans 18 residues. Germline trimming cut 1 base from V and 2 bases from J; bases unmatched to any gene: 10. The chain's CDR3 is CASSLDLSGTSPTDTQYF. The CDR3, as DNA: TGTGCCAGCAGCTTAGATTTATCAGGGACTAGCCCCACAGATACGCAGTATTTT.

This rearrangement joins TRBV11-3 to TRBJ2-7; tentative D call: TRBD2 (5 bases). In germline, CDR1 is SGHNT, CDR2 YENEEA. Deletions cut 2 bases from V and 5 bases from J, with 10 bases between. The CDR3 spans 13 residues. For the CDR3, the DNA is TGTGCCAGCAGCTTAAGGTCCGGGGACGAGCAGTACTTC. Amino acid sequence: CASSLRSGDEQYF.

The chain links TRBV13 to TRBJ1-1; a possible D gene is TRBD1 (6 bases). Germline V lookup: CDR1 PRHDT, CDR2 FYEKMQ (reference sequence). This CDR3 is 13 amino acids long. Trimming stripped 2 bases from V and 4 bases from J, with 8 bases between. CDR3 loop: CASSLYRATEAFF. The CDR3 nucleotides read TGTGCCAGCAGCTTATACAGGGCCACTGAAGCTTTCTTT.

The rearrangement joins TRBV4-1 to TRBJ2-7, with 7 bases fitting TRBD2. Germline values: CDR1 MGHRA, CDR2 YSYEKL. With 4 bases clipped from V and 0 bases from J, the junction kept 9 bases outside the gene matches. This CDR3 has 16 residues. DNA of the CDR3: TGCGCCAGCAGCCCCCATCTAGCGGAACTCTCCTACGAGCAGTACTTC. It yields the protein CASSPHLAELSYEQYF.

The sample holds one count of this clone. The genes are TRBV28 and TRBJ2-7; D may be TRBD2 (7 bases). Trimming left V 3 bases short and J 3 bases short, with 12 bases between. Germline V gives CDR1 MDHEN, CDR2 SYDVKM. This CDR3 has 14 amino acids. The CDR3: CASSFGGRYYEQYF. The CDR3 DNA follows: TGTGCCAGCAGTTTCGGGGGGCGTTACTACGAGCAGTACTTC.

The gene calls are TRBV5-1 and TRBJ2-7; 7 bases line up with TRBD1. Germline V gene lookup returns CDR1 SGHRS and CDR2 YFSETQ. The length of the CDR3 is 14 residues. V gave up 0 bases and J gave up 4 bases; unmatched junction bases: 4. The CDR3 DNA reads as TGCGCCAGCAGCTTGGCGGGCAGGGGGTACGAGCAGTACTTC. The encoded protein is CASSLAGRGYEQYF. Based on the CDR3 plus reference TRBV5-1 and TRBJ2-7, the full variable domain is KAGVTQTPRYLIKTRGQQVTLSCSPISGHRSVSWYQQTPGQGLQFLFEYFSETQRNKGNFPGRFSGRQFSNSRSEMNVSTLELGDSALYLCASSLAGRGYEQYFGPGTRLTVT.

The rearrangement joins TRBV7-2 to TRBJ1-6, with D uncertain. This CDR3 region has 15 residues. Trimming cost V 3 bases and J 7 bases, with 13 bases left between them. CDR1 and CDR2 from the germline V gene are SGHTA and FQGNSA. CDR3 sequence: CASSLRSQPNSPLHF. DNA for the CDR3: TGTGCCAGCAGCTTGAGGTCACAGCCGAATTCACCCCTCCACTTT.

The CDR3 region is CASSLTGSETQYF. CDR3 in DNA: TGTGCCAGCAGCTTAACAGGGTCCGAGACCCAGTACTTC. The chain uses TRBV7-9 and TRBJ2-5, with D tentatively TRBD1 (6 bases). Trimming left V 2 bases short and J 5 bases short, with 9 bases between. CDR1 and CDR2 (germline): SEHNR, FQNEAQ (reference sequence). The CDR3 is made up of 13 amino acids.

The V gene is TRBV5-1, the J gene TRBJ1-1; D may be TRBD1 (5 bases). The length of the CDR3 is 15 residues. Germline V gives CDR1 SGHRS, CDR2 YFSETQ. The V gene lost 4 bases and the J gene lost 3 bases, with 16 bases spanning the gap. DNA of the CDR3: TGCGCCAGCAGCCCCCAGGGTTTTGAGGACACTGAAGCTTTCTTT. As protein: CASSPQGFEDTEAFF.

The V gene is TRBV27, the J gene TRBJ2-7, with D perhaps TRBD1 (5 bases). This CDR3 contains 14 residues. The V gene lost 5 bases and the J gene lost 0 bases, with 11 bases spanning the gap. The V gene's germline CDR1 is MNHEY and CDR2 SMNVEV (reference sequence). CDR3 loop: CASSIRGSSYEQYF. The CDR3 DNA sequence: TGTGCCAGCAGTATAAGGGGAAGCTCCTACGAGCAGTACTTC.

The chain has TRBV28 and TRBJ2-1; TRBD1 agrees at 8 bases. J was trimmed by 4 bases and V by 6 bases; bases with no gene match: 11. The germline V gene encodes CDR1 MDHEN and CDR2 SYDVKM. This CDR3 is 16 amino acids long. This CDR3 reads CASSLGLGQEYNEQFF. The CDR3 bases are TGTGCCAGCAGCTTGGGGCTGGGACAGGAGTACAATGAGCAGTTCTTC.

The chain is built from TRBV30 and TRBJ2-5; TRBD1 matches 8 bases. Near its end, the DNA agrees better with TRBJ2-7, so the J call may be wrong. The CDR3 contains 13 residues. Per germline, CDR1 GTSNPN and CDR2 SVGIG (reference sequence). The CDR3 is CAWSRTGIYEQYF. CDR3 nucleotide sequence: TGTGCCTGGAGTAGGACAGGGATCTACGAGCAGTACTTC.